Presented here are 24 T cell receptor beta chains from one specimen sequenced in a study of OX40 agonist ivuxolimab in advanced cancers. The library was prepared using the immunoSEQ multiplex PCR assay. TCRdb carries this immuneACCESS record with in-frame sequences only. Its versions omit some clonotypes, under half of them owing to an unresolved V gene in the studies checked, with the rest unexplained. This sample has over 35,000 clones in its table, and around nine tenths of those were observed once. The leading ten clones occupy about a third of the sample. Specimen: CD4+ or CD8+ T cells sorted from blood, collected in a trial of the OX40 agonist ivuxolimab. The receptors here all came from an adult with an advanced solid tumor such as melanoma, head and neck, liver or kidney cancer.

The rearrangement links TRBV19 to TRBJ2-3; TRBD2 matches at 7 bases. Germline V gene data show CDR1 as LNHDA and CDR2 as SQIVND (reference sequence). The CDR3 covers 14 residues. With V trimmed by 1 base and J by 6 bases, 4 bases remained unmatched. In DNA form, the CDR3 reads TGTGCCAGTAGTATAGCCCGGGGGGAGGATACGCAGTATTTT. Amino acids: CASSIARGEDTQYF.

The V and J genes are TRBV19 and TRBJ2-2, with TRBD1 identical over 9 bases. The V gene end was trimmed by 4 bases and the J gene end by 5 bases; junction bases not matched to a gene: 2. CDR3 length: 14 amino acids. Germline CDR1 and CDR2: LNHDA and SQIVND (reference sequence). The chain's CDR3 is CASSTQGATGELFF. For the CDR3, the DNA is TGTGCCAGTAGTACACAGGGGGCAACCGGGGAGCTGTTTTTT. Full variable domain (missing parts from reference TRBV19 and TRBJ2-2): DGGITQSPKYLFRKEGQNVTLSCEQNLNHDAMYWYRQDPGQGLRLIYYSQIVNDFQKGDIAEGYSVSREKKESFPLTVTSAQKNPTAFYLCASSTQGATGELFFGEGSRLTVL.

V is TRBV18 and J is TRBJ2-3; the D gene is possibly TRBD1 (6 bases). Trimming took off 2 bases at V and 4 bases at J, with 7 bases between the two ends. Germline-derived CDR1 and CDR2 are KGHSH and LQKENI. This CDR3 is 13 amino acids long. The chain's CDR3 is CASSPTGSDTQYF. DNA for the CDR3: TGTGCCAGCTCACCAACAGGGTCAGATACGCAGTATTTT.

V is TRBV2 and J is TRBJ1-5; D gene ambiguous. CDR3 length equals 15 residues. Looked up from germline, CDR1 is SNHLY and CDR2 is FYNNEI. Trimming took off 6 bases at V and 3 bases at J, with 15 bases between the two ends. The CDR3: CASSEGGFYNQPQHF. The DNA for the CDR3 is TGTGCCAGCAGCGAGGGAGGATTCTACAATCAGCCCCAGCATTTT.

There are a few counts of this clone. The chain has TRBV6-1 and TRBJ1-3, with D hard to call. Germline CDR1 MNHNS, CDR2 SASEGT. The CDR3 spans 16 residues. Trimming left V 3 bases short and J 0 bases short, with 12 bases between. This CDR3 is CASSEHQDPSGNTIYF. CDR3 bases: TGTGCCAGCAGTGAGCACCAGGATCCCTCTGGAAACACCATATATTTT.

The V and J genes are TRBV6-6 and TRBJ2-2; D perhaps matches TRBD1 (6 bases). This CDR3 is 15 amino acids long. From germline, CDR1 is MNHNY and CDR2 SVGAGI (reference sequence). Trimming stripped 0 bases from V and 4 bases from J, with 9 bases between. CDR3 region: CASSYSDRPTGELFF. In DNA form, the CDR3 reads TGTGCCAGCAGTTACTCGGACAGACCCACCGGGGAGCTGTTTTTT.

V and J are TRBV9 and TRBJ2-7, with TRBD2 matching 7 bases. This CDR3 is built from 16 residues. CDR1 is SGDLS and CDR2 is YYNGEE in the germline V gene. Trimming cost V 4 bases and J 5 bases; bases outside gene matches: 15. CDR3 sequence reads: CASSSWSGAPFNEQYF. The DNA of the CDR3 is TGTGCCAGCAGCTCCTGGAGCGGGGCCCCATTCAACGAGCAGTACTTC.

The genes are TRBV27 and TRBJ1-5, with a possible D match to TRBD1 (5 bases). Germline loops: CDR1 MNHEY, CDR2 SMNVEV (reference sequence). V gave up 8 bases and J gave up 0 bases, with 20 bases separating them. This CDR3 contains 17 residues. DNA of the CDR3: TGTGCCAGCCTAACCTCCGGGGGATCTTATAGCAATCAGCCCCAGCATTTT. This sequence encodes CASLTSGGSYSNQPQHF.

V gene TRBV2 combines with J gene TRBJ2-1; the D gene is possibly TRBD1 (6 bases). The CDR3 spans 14 residues. The V end lost 1 base, the J end lost 4 bases, and 8 bases lay between the germline ends. Germline CDR1 and CDR2: SNHLY and FYNNEI. The chain's CDR3 is CASSEGTAYNEQFF. For the CDR3, the DNA is TGTGCCAGCAGTGAAGGGACAGCATACAATGAGCAGTTCTTC.

CDR3 region: CASSPGGIGVGYTF. The CDR3 region has the DNA TGTGCCAGCAGCCCAGGGGGCATTGGAGTGGGCTACACCTTC. This chain links TRBV7-8 with TRBJ1-2, with 8 bases aligning to TRBD1. The CDR3 totals 14 residues. Germline CDR1 SGHVS, CDR2 FQNEAQ. Trimming cost V 5 bases and J 8 bases; bases outside gene matches: 10.

V gene TRBV19 combines with J gene TRBJ2-3; tentatively, D is TRBD1 (5 bases). The V gene's germline CDR1 is LNHDA and CDR2 SQIVND (reference sequence). The CDR3 has 15 residues. Trimming shortened V by 6 bases and J by 0 bases, and 13 bases separated the two germline ends. The CDR3: CASSNRSWSTDTQYF. The CDR3 DNA sequence: TGTGCCAGTAGCAACAGGAGCTGGAGCACAGATACGCAGTATTTT.

The chain recombines TRBV28 with TRBJ2-2; 8 positions agree with TRBD2. CDR1 and CDR2 (germline): MDHEN, SYDVKM. This CDR3 has 16 amino acids. J was trimmed by 0 bases and V by 5 bases; bases with no gene match: 5. Written as DNA, the CDR3 is TGTGCCAGCAGTCGGGCGGGGGGCCCGAACACCGGGGAGCTGTTTTTT. This encodes CASSRAGGPNTGELFF.

The J gene is TRBJ1-1, the V gene TRBV5-4; TRBD1 matches 10 bases. J gave up 7 bases and V 3 bases, and 6 bases lay outside the gene matches. The CDR3 spans 14 residues. CDR1 and CDR2 (germline): SGHNT, YYREEE (reference sequence). CDR3 region: CASSYGQGDSEAFF. The DNA of the CDR3 is TGTGCCAGCAGCTATGGACAGGGGGACAGTGAAGCTTTCTTT.

The V gene is TRBV5-8, the J gene TRBJ1-3; 7 bases align to TRBD1. V was clipped by 4 bases and J by 4 bases; unmatched bases: 5. This CDR3 spans 14 amino acids. Germline CDR1 is SGHTS and CDR2 is YDEGEE. The CDR3 protein is CASSPTGRGNTIYF. The CDR3 coding sequence is TGTGCCAGCAGCCCGACAGGGCGCGGAAACACCATATATTTT.

DNA of the CDR3: TGCGCCAGCAGCTCCGGACAGCAGTACAATGAGCAGTTCTTC. Its translation is CASSSGQQYNEQFF. V and J are TRBV5-1 and TRBJ2-1, with a possible D match to TRBD1 (6 bases). Trimming stripped 3 bases from V and 4 bases from J, with 11 bases between. Germline V gives CDR1 SGHRS, CDR2 YFSETQ. CDR3 length equals 14 residues.

J is TRBJ2-7 and V is TRBV21-1; the listed D gene, TRBD1, was not tested against the DNA. TRBV21-1 is a pseudogene segment. The CDR3 runs 16 residues. The CDR3: CASSKVGQRTSYEQYF. Here the CDR3 DNA reads TGTGCCAGCAGCAAAGTGGGGCAGAGAACCTCCTACGAGCAGTACTTC.

This sequence joins TRBV27 and TRBJ2-7; maybe TRBD1 (7 bases). Germline loops: CDR1 MNHEY, CDR2 SMNVEV (reference sequence). The V and J ends lost 7 bases and 3 bases respectively, with 19 bases between them. The CDR3 consists of 15 residues. This chain's CDR3 is CASTQSAGGHYEQYF. The CDR3 DNA follows: TGTGCCAGCACCCAGTCGGCAGGGGGGCACTACGAGCAGTACTTC.

The chain has TRBV5-1 and TRBJ2-1, with D unresolved. V was trimmed by 4 bases and J by 10 bases, leaving 18 bases between them. Germline V gene data show CDR1 as SGHRS and CDR2 as YFSETQ. This CDR3 comprises 14 residues. This chain's CDR3 is CASSKPGSEWEQFF. CDR3 DNA: TGCGCCAGCAGCAAACCGGGCTCTGAATGGGAGCAGTTCTTC.

The chain is built from TRBV21-1 and TRBJ1-2. TRBV21-1 is a listed pseudogene. The CDR3 spans 11 residues. The CDR3 spells CASSGRPGYTF. CDR3 nucleotide sequence: TGTGCCAGCAGCGGGAGGCCTGGCTACACCTTC.

The count of this clone is one. The gene calls are TRBV19 and TRBJ2-3; D not resolved. Germline CDR1 is LNHDA and CDR2 is SQIVND (reference sequence). V was trimmed by 5 bases and J by 2 bases, leaving 14 bases between them. The CDR3 has 15 residues. This CDR3 is CASSRVRLHTDTQYF. CDR3 DNA sequence: TGTGCCAGTAGTCGGGTTAGGCTTCACACAGATACGCAGTATTTT.

The genes are TRBV2 and TRBJ2-1; 8 bases line up with TRBD2. The length of the CDR3 is 13 residues. Germline values: CDR1 SNHLY, CDR2 FYNNEI. Unmatched junction bases numbered 4, after V lost 8 bases and J lost 4 bases. CDR3 sequence reads: CASGGLDYNEQFF. The CDR3 region has the DNA TGTGCCAGCGGGGGACTAGATTACAATGAGCAGTTCTTC.

This sequence joins TRBV5-1 and TRBJ2-7, with D perhaps matching TRBD2 (6 bases). The CDR3 totals 16 residues. V shed 5 bases and J shed 6 bases, with 24 bases lying between them. Germline CDR1 is SGHRS and CDR2 is YFSETQ. The CDR3 DNA sequence: TGCGCCAGCAGTCCCGGACTACCTATCGCCCCCCGCGAGCAGTACTTC. Its protein is CASSPGLPIAPREQYF. Using reference TRBV5-1 and TRBJ2-7 for the parts outside the CDR3, the full variable domain is KAGVTQTPRYLIKTRGQQVTLSCSPISGHRSVSWYQQTPGQGLQFLFEYFSETQRNKGNFPGRFSGRQFSNSRSEMNVSTLELGDSALYLCASSPGLPIAPREQYFGPGTRLTVT.

The chain links TRBV7-9 to TRBJ2-7; D is perhaps TRBD1 (5 bases). Trimming pared 5 bases from V and 6 bases from J, leaving 20 bases between. This CDR3 comprises 15 residues. The V gene's germline CDR1 is SEHNR and CDR2 FQNEAQ (reference sequence). CDR3 sequence (DNA): TGTGCCAGCAGCGGAACGGACATGGGTACTGCCGAGCAGTACTTC. Its protein product is CASSGTDMGTAEQYF. The whole variable domain, filled in from reference TRBV7-9 and TRBJ2-7, reads DTGVSQNPRHKITKRGQNVTFRCDPISEHNRLYWYRQTLGQGPEFLTYFQNEAQLEKSRLLSDRFSAERPKGSFSTLEIQRTEQGDSAMYLCASSGTDMGTAEQYFGPGTRLTVT.

This clone is judged medium-sized. The chain has TRBV6-4 and TRBJ2-7; no clear D gene. Germline values: CDR1 MRHNA, CDR2 SNTAGT. There are 13 residues in the CDR3. Trimming pared 6 bases from V and 2 bases from J, leaving 11 bases between. CDR3 loop: CASRTEGPYEQYF. CDR3 nucleotide sequence: TGTGCCAGCAGGACGGAAGGTCCCTACGAGCAGTACTTC.